The 27 T cell receptor beta chains below were found in one sample sequenced in a study of technical replicates of blood from a few donors. Sequencing used immunoSEQ multiplex PCR; TCRdb keeps in-frame clones, though not all of them. The repertoire holds under 100,000 clones, with 85% to 95% as singletons. What was sequenced was T cells isolated from PBMCs. These receptors originate from a human donor in good health.

V is TRBV7-9 and J is TRBJ2-1; 8 bases fit TRBD2. Germline V CDR1 and CDR2: SEHNR, FQNEAQ (reference sequence). Losses at the gene ends were 6 bases for V and 0 bases for J; bases not matched to a gene: 4. The CDR3 extends over 15 amino acids. The CDR3 coding sequence is TGTGCCAGCAGATCCGGGACTAGCTCCTACAATGAGCAGTTCTTC. Translated, it gives CASRSGTSSYNEQFF.

CDR3 DNA sequence: TGTGCCAGCAGCCATGGCCGGGACACCTACACAGATACGCAGTATTTT. It codes for CASSHGRDTYTDTQYF. The chain links TRBV28 to TRBJ2-3; TRBD1 is a possible D gene (6 bases). Trimming cost V 6 bases and J 2 bases, with 18 bases left between them. The CDR3 spans 16 residues. CDR1 is MDHEN, CDR2 SYDVKM, per germline.

CDR3 region: CASSLDRDYQPQHF. Here the CDR3 DNA reads TGTGCCAGCAGTCTGGACAGGGACTATCAGCCCCAGCATTTT. This chain uses TRBV27 with TRBJ1-5, with 8 bases that match TRBD1. Germline V CDR1 and CDR2: MNHEY, SMNVEV (reference sequence). The CDR3 length is 14 residues. V lost 5 bases, J lost 5 bases, and 5 bases stayed unmatched.

This clone was seen a single time. The chain recombines TRBV4-1 with TRBJ2-7; 8 nucleotides line up with TRBD1. The CDR3 totals 16 residues. The V gene end was trimmed by 1 base and the J gene end by 5 bases; junction bases not matched to a gene: 10. The germline V gene encodes CDR1 MGHRA and CDR2 YSYEKL. DNA of the CDR3: TGCGCCAGCAGCCAAGGAGGACAGGGCTGGATCCACGAGCAGTACTTC. Translated, it gives CASSQGGQGWIHEQYF.

This chain links TRBV19 with TRBJ2-3; D possibly corresponds to TRBD2 (6 bases). Trimming cost V 0 bases and J 0 bases, with 13 bases left between them. This CDR3 is built from 17 residues. Germline loops: CDR1 LNHDA, CDR2 SQIVND (reference sequence). The chain's CDR3 is CASSIDLLSGSTDTQYF. CDR3 nucleotides: TGTGCCAGTAGTATAGATCTTCTTAGCGGAAGCACAGATACGCAGTATTTT.

This clone was recorded once. The chain combines TRBV2 with TRBJ1-5; D ambiguous. Germline CDR1 reads SNHLY; CDR2 reads FYNNEI. The ends were cut back, 1 base at V and 0 bases at J, with 13 bases in the middle. The length of the CDR3 is 17 residues. The CDR3 reads CASSEVNRRYSNQPQHF. The CDR3 coding sequence is TGTGCCAGCAGTGAAGTCAACAGACGTTATAGCAATCAGCCCCAGCATTTT.

The chain uses TRBV21-1 and TRBJ2-1; the table's D call, TRBD2, was not checked against the DNA. TRBV21-1 is deemed a pseudogene. This CDR3 contains 19 residues. The CDR3: CASSKPFALAGEIGNEQFF. CDR3 coding DNA: TGTGCCAGCAGCAAACCCTTCGCCCTAGCGGGGGAAATAGGGAATGAGCAGTTCTTC.

The rearrangement uses TRBV6-5 and TRBJ2-1, with 7 nucleotides matching TRBD1. The germline gives CDR1 MNHEY, CDR2 SVGAGI. With 7 bases clipped from V and 4 bases from J, the junction kept 10 bases outside the gene matches. The CDR3 covers 15 residues. CDR3 protein: CASIDRQGRYNEQFF. DNA for the CDR3: TGTGCCAGCATCGACCGACAGGGTCGATACAATGAGCAGTTCTTC.

The rearrangement uses TRBV27 and TRBJ1-5, with 9 bases aligning to TRBD1. V lost 7 bases and J lost 8; bases outside the gene matches: 12. This CDR3 region has 15 residues. CDR1 MNHEY and CDR2 SMNVEV come from the germline V gene (reference sequence). The CDR3 coding sequence is TGTGCCAGCATTAAGGACAGGGGATTGCATAAGCCCCAGCATTTT. This translates into CASIKDRGLHKPQHF.

This chain links TRBV7-9 with TRBJ2-5; D may be TRBD1 (5 bases). CDR3 length equals 15 residues. In germline, CDR1 is SEHNR, CDR2 FQNEAQ (reference sequence). V lost 5 bases, J lost 7 bases, and 20 bases lay in between. The CDR3 sequence is CASSQGGVSVGTQYF. The CDR3 region has the DNA TGTGCCAGCAGCCAGGGCGGAGTCAGCGTGGGGACCCAGTACTTC.

The chain joins TRBV5-6 to TRBJ2-3; 8 bases align to TRBD2. Germline CDR1 is SGHDT and CDR2 is YYEEEE. V was pared by 1 base and J by 2 bases, with 6 bases of the junction left unmatched. This CDR3 spans 16 amino acids. The CDR3 region has the DNA TGTGCCAGCAGCTTGTTGGGCGGGGGGCCCACAGATACGCAGTATTTT. Its protein product is CASSLLGGGPTDTQYF.

J is TRBJ1-1 and V is TRBV11-2; D not certain. CDR1 is SGHAT and CDR2 is FQNNGV in the germline V gene. Trimming removed 5 bases at V and 10 bases at J, with 8 bases between. The CDR3 is made up of 10 amino acids. The CDR3 DNA sequence: TGTGCCAGCAGCGGAGGAAGAGCTTTCTTT. It codes for CASSGGRAFF.

CDR3 coding DNA: TGTGCCAGTAGTATCGAGGACAGGGGTCTGGATACGCAGTATTTT. Translation: CASSIEDRGLDTQYF. The V call is TRBV19, the J call TRBJ2-3, with TRBD1 matching over 9 bases. This CDR3 is built from 15 residues. From germline, CDR1 is LNHDA and CDR2 SQIVND (reference sequence). V was pared by 3 bases and J by 6 bases, with 7 bases of the junction left unmatched. The variable domain in full, with the rest retrieved from reference TRBV19 and TRBJ2-3, is DGGITQSPKYLFRKEGQNVTLSCEQNLNHDAMYWYRQDPGQGLRLIYYSQIVNDFQKGDIAEGYSVSREKKESFPLTVTSAQKNPTAFYLCASSIEDRGLDTQYFGPGTRLTVL.

V and J are TRBV7-6 and TRBJ2-1; TRBD2 agrees at 8 bases. The CDR3 is 16 amino acids. With 4 bases clipped from V and 7 bases from J, the junction kept 12 bases outside the gene matches. Germline V gene data show CDR1 as SGHVS and CDR2 as FNYEAQ. Here the CDR3 DNA reads TGTGCCAGCAGCTCCCCACTAGCGGATAGCCGTAATGAGCAGTTCTTC. This gives the protein CASSSPLADSRNEQFF.

This clone showed up just once. The chain links TRBV9 to TRBJ2-5; D perhaps matches TRBD2 (5 bases). With 6 bases removed from V and 5 bases from J, the gap between germline ends came to 20 bases. Looked up from germline, CDR1 is SGDLS and CDR2 is YYNGEE. This CDR3 comprises 15 residues. CDR3 loop: CASTGTLARGETQYF. In DNA, the CDR3 is TGTGCCAGCACCGGTACCCTAGCAAGAGGGGAGACCCAGTACTTC.

The chain joins TRBV6-5 to TRBJ1-1, with a possible D match to TRBD1 (6 bases). Trimming left V 0 bases short and J 0 bases short, with 8 bases between. Per the germline V gene, CDR1 is MNHEY and CDR2 is SVGAGI. The CDR3 is 15 amino acids. The chain's CDR3 is CASSYSGHLNTEAFF. The CDR3 bases are TGTGCCAGCAGTTACTCGGGACACCTGAACACTGAAGCTTTCTTT.

This chain connects TRBV10-1 to TRBJ2-3; the match to TRBD2 covers 12 bases. The V gene end was trimmed by 1 base and the J gene end by 1 base; junction bases not matched to a gene: 0. From germline, CDR1 is WNHNN and CDR2 SYGVQD (reference sequence). CDR3 length equals 16 residues. In nucleotides, the CDR3 is TGCGCCAGCAGTGAGTGGACTAGCGGGGGCACAGATACGCAGTATTTT. Protein sequence: CASSEWTSGGTDTQYF.

The V and J genes are TRBV28 and TRBJ2-7; maybe TRBD2 (6 bases). The V gene's germline CDR1 is MDHEN and CDR2 SYDVKM. Between the trimmed V and J ends, which lost 5 bases and 3 bases, there was a span of 17 bases. The CDR3 loop spans 15 amino acids. The CDR3 coding sequence is TGTGCCAGCAGTCCCCAAGCCTCCGGGGGCTACGAGCAGTACTTC. Its translation is CASSPQASGGYEQYF.

J is TRBJ2-7 and V is TRBV6-5; TRBD2 is a possible D gene (5 bases). This CDR3 is 14 amino acids long. The germline V gene has CDR1 MNHEY and CDR2 SVGAGI. Between the trimmed V and J ends, which lost 6 bases and 3 bases, there was a span of 15 bases. CDR3 nucleotides: TGTGCCAGCAGCCACCGGCGGGCCGACTACGAGCAGTACTTC. This translates into CASSHRRADYEQYF.

The rearrangement uses TRBV28 and TRBJ1-1; D unclear. Between the trimmed V and J ends, which lost 6 bases and 4 bases, there was a span of 12 bases. This CDR3 spans 13 amino acids. Germline assignment: CDR1 MDHEN and CDR2 SYDVKM. CDR3 amino acids: CASSGLMATEAFF. CDR3 sequence (DNA): TGTGCCAGCAGCGGGTTAATGGCCACTGAAGCTTTCTTT.

Only one count was recorded for this clone. Germline is not matched at one junction end, which may reflect a read error. The chain carries TRBV28 and TRBJ1-2; 8 bases match TRBD1. Germline values: CDR1 MDHEN, CDR2 SYDVKM. The CDR3 runs 15 residues. CDR3 sequence (DNA): TGTGCCAGCACCACAGGGGGGCATACTAAGTATGGCTACACCTTC. This encodes CASTTGGHTKYGYTF.

The chain recombines TRBV7-3 with TRBJ1-2, with 7 bases that match TRBD1. This CDR3 is built from 15 residues. J lost 8 bases, V lost 5 bases, and 14 bases had no gene match. Germline V gene data show CDR1 as SGHTA and CDR2 as FQGTGA. CDR3 coding DNA: TGTGCCAGCAGCCAATCGCAGGGGGTGGCACAGGGCTACACCTTC. Amino acids: CASSQSQGVAQGYTF.

The genes are TRBV9 and TRBJ2-1; D ambiguous. Trimming removed 1 base at V and 4 bases at J, with 12 bases between. Germline-derived CDR1 and CDR2 are SGDLS and YYNGEE. The CDR3 sequence is 15 residues long. In DNA, the CDR3 is TGTGCCAGCAGCGTACAAGCGACCTATTACAATGAGCAGTTCTTC. This codes for CASSVQATYYNEQFF.

The chain links TRBV5-1 to TRBJ2-7, with 16 nucleotides matching TRBD2. Trimming at V came to 4 bases and at J to 0 bases, leaving 4 bases not matched to a gene. From germline, CDR1 is SGHRS and CDR2 YFSETQ. The CDR3 covers 17 residues. This chain's CDR3 is CASSPGTSGGDSYEQYF. The CDR3 DNA reads TGCGCCAGCAGCCCGGGGACTAGCGGGGGGGACTCCTACGAGCAGTACTTC.

The CDR3 spells CASSGSGHSGNTIYF. CDR3 DNA: TGCGCCAGCAGCGGGTCGGGACACTCTGGAAACACCATATATTTT. V usage is TRBV5-1 and J usage is TRBJ1-3; possibly TRBD1 for D (6 bases). CDR1 is SGHRS and CDR2 is YFSETQ in the germline V gene. The ends were cut back, 4 bases at V and 0 bases at J, with 11 bases in the middle. This CDR3 spans 15 amino acids.

The V and J genes are TRBV4-1 and TRBJ2-3, with 9 bases fitting TRBD2. CDR3 length: 15 amino acids. V shed 1 base, J shed 4 bases, and the junction held 3 bases outside the gene matches. Germline V gives CDR1 MGHRA, CDR2 YSYEKL. CDR3 coding DNA: TGCGCCAGCAGCCAAGGGGCGGGGGGGCCAGATACGCAGTATTTT. Encoded protein: CASSQGAGGPDTQYF.

The rearrangement links TRBV15 to TRBJ1-4; D gene uncertain. From germline, CDR1 is LNHNV and CDR2 YYDKDF (reference sequence). Between the trimmed V and J ends, which lost 0 bases and 9 bases, there was a span of 14 bases. The CDR3 runs to 15 residues. This CDR3 is CATSREEGVIQKLFF. The CDR3 DNA reads as TGTGCCACCAGCAGAGAAGAGGGAGTCATCCAAAAACTGTTTTTT.